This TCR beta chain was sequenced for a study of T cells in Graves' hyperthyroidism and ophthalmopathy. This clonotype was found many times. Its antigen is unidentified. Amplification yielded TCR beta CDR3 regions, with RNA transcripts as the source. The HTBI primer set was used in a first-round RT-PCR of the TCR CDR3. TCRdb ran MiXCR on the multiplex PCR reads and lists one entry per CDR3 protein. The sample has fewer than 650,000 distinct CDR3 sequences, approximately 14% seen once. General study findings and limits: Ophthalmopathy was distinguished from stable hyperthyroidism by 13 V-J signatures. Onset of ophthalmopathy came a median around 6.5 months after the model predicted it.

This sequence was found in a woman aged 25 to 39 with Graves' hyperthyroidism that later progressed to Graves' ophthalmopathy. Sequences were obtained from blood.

The CDR3 nucleotides are TGTGCCAGCAGCTTAAGGGGGGAGTACAATGAGCAGTTCTTC. This translates into CASSLRGEYNEQFF. The chain links TRBV7-2 to TRBJ2-1; the D gene could be TRBD1 or TRBD2 (6 bases each). The germline V gene encodes CDR1 SGHTA and CDR2 FQGNSA. This CDR3 region has 14 residues. Trimming pared 2 bases from V and 4 bases from J, leaving 9 bases between.